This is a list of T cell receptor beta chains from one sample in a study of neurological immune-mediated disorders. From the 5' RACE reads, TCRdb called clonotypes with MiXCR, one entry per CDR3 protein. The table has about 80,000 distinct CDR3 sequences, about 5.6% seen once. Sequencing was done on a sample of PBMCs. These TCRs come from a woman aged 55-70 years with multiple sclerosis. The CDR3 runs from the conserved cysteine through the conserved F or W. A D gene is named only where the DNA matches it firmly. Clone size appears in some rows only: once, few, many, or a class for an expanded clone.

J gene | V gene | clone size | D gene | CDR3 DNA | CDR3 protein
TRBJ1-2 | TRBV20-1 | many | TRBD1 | TGCAGTGCCCAACCCCGAATGACAGGGAAATATGGCTACACCTTC | CSAQPRMTGKYGYTF
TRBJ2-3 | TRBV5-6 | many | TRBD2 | TGTGCCAGCAGCTCCCACCTGGGGGGGGTATTCTCCACAGATACGCAGTATTTT | CASSSHLGGVFSTDTQYF
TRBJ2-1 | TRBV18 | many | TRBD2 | TGTGCCAGCTCACCCCTAGCGGGGACTGACAAGGAGCAGTTCTTC | CASSPLAGTDKEQFF
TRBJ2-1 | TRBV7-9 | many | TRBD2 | TGTGCCAGCTGGGGGGGGACTAGCGAGCACAATGAGCAGTTCTTC | CASWGGTSEHNEQFF
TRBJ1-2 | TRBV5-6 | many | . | TGTGCCAGCAGCTTGGAACCAGGGTCTGTCAACTATGGCTACACCTTC | CASSLEPGSVNYGYTF
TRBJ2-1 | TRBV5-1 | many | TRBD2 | TGCGCCAGCAGCCCCCCCAGCGGGGGGGCTTTGGATGAGCAGTTCTTC | CASSPPSGGALDEQFF
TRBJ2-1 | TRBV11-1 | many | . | TGTGCCAGCAGCTTAGCGGGGGGACCTGGGGAGCAGTTCTTC | CASSLAGGPGEQFF
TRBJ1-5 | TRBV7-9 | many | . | TGTGCCAGCAGCTTAGTTGGGGGTACCCAGCATTTT | CASSLVGGTQHF
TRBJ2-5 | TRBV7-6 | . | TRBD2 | TGTGCCAGCAGCGTTCTAGCGGGGGGAATGCGGGAGACCCAGTACTTC | CASSVLAGGMRETQYF
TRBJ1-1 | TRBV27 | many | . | TGTGCCACAAGAGGAGTCTTGAACACTGAAGCTTTCTTT | CATRGVLNTEAFF
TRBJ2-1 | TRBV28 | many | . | TGTGCCAGCAGTTTGCAGGACACCACTACAAGTGAGCAGTTCTTC | CASSLQDTTTSEQFF